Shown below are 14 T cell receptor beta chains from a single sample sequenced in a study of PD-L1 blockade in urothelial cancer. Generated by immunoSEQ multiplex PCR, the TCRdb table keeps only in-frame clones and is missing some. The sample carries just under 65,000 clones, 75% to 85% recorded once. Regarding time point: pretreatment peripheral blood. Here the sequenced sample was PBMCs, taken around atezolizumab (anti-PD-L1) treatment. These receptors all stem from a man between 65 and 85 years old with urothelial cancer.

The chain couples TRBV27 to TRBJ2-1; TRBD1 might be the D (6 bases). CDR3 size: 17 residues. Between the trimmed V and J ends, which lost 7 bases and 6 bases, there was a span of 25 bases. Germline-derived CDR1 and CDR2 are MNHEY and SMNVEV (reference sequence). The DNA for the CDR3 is TGTGCCAGCAACCCTGCGGCCGGCCAGGGGAATCGCAATGAGCAGTTCTTC. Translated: CASNPAAGQGNRNEQFF.

CDR3 in DNA: TGTGCCAGCAGCTTAACTCTGGCGGGAGGAACCGGGGAGCTGTTTTTT. This translates into CASSLTLAGGTGELFF. The rearrangement joins TRBV11-2 to TRBJ2-2, with 8 nucleotides matching TRBD2. The germline V gene encodes CDR1 SGHAT and CDR2 FQNNGV. The V and J ends lost 2 bases and 5 bases, in that order; junction bases with no gene match: 7. This CDR3 is built from 16 residues.

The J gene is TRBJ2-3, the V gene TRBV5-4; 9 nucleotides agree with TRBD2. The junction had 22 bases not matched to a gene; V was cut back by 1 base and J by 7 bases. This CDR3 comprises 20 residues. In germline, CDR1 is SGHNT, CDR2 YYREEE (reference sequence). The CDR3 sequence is CASSLPGRRGSGGYVNTQYF. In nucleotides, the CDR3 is TGTGCCAGCAGCTTGCCAGGCCGAAGGGGTAGCGGGGGATACGTGAATACGCAGTATTTT.

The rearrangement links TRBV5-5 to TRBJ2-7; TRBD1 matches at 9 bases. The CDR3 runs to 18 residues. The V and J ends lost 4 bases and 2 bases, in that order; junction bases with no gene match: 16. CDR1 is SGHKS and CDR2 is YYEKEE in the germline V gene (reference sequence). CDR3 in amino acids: CASSLEIPTGGFAYEQYF. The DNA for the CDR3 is TGTGCCAGCAGCCTAGAAATTCCTACAGGGGGCTTCGCCTACGAGCAGTACTTC. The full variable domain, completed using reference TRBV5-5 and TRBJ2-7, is DAGVTQSPTHLIKTRGQQVTLRCSPISGHKSVSWYQQVLGQGPQFIFQYYEKEERGRGNFPDRFSARQFPNYSSELNVNALLLGDSALYLCASSLEIPTGGFAYEQYFGPGTRLTVT.

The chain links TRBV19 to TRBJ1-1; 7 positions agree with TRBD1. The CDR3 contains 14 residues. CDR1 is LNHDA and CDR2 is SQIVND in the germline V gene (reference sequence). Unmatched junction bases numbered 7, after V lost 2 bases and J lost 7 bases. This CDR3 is CASSIQRQGSEAFF. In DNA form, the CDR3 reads TGTGCCAGTAGTATACAGCGACAGGGTAGTGAAGCTTTCTTT.

DNA for the CDR3: TGTGCCAGCAGCCAAGCGGGACTAACCTACAATGAGCAGTTCTTC. It codes for CASSQAGLTYNEQFF. The chain recombines TRBV4-2 with TRBJ2-1; the match to TRBD2 covers 7 bases. Germline values: CDR1 LGHNA, CDR2 YNFKEQ. V was pared by 1 base and J by 2 bases, with 2 bases of the junction left unmatched. This CDR3 contains 15 residues.

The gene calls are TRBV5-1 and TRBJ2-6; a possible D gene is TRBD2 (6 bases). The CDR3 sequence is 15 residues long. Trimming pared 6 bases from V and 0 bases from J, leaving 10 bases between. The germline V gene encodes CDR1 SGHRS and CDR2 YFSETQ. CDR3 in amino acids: CASNDGGSGANVLTF. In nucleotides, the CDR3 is TGCGCCAGCAACGACGGGGGCTCTGGGGCCAACGTCCTGACTTTC.

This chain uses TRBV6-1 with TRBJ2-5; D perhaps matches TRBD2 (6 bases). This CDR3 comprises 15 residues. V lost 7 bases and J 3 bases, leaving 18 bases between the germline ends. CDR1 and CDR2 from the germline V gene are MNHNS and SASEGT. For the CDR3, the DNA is TGTGCCAGCACCCGGGGAGGTAATTCGGAAGAGACCCAGTACTTC. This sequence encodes CASTRGGNSEETQYF.

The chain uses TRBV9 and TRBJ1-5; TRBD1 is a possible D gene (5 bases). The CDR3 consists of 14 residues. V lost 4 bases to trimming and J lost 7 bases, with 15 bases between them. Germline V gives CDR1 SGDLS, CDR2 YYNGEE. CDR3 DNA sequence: TGTGCCAGCAGCCCAGAGGAGGGGAGGCAGCCCCAGCATTTT. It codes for CASSPEEGRQPQHF.

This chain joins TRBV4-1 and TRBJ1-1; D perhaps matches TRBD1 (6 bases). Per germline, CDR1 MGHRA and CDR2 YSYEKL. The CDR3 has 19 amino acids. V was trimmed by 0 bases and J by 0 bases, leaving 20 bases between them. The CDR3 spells CASSQDVLVGGRMNTEAFF. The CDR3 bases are TGCGCCAGCAGCCAAGATGTTTTAGTAGGGGGACGGATGAACACTGAAGCTTTCTTT.

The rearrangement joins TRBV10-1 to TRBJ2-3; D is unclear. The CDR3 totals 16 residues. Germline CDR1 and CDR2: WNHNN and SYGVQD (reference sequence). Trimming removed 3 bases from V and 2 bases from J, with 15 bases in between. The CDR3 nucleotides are TGCGCCAGCAGTGATCTGAGAGGTCGGAACACAGATACGCAGTATTTT. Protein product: CASSDLRGRNTDTQYF.

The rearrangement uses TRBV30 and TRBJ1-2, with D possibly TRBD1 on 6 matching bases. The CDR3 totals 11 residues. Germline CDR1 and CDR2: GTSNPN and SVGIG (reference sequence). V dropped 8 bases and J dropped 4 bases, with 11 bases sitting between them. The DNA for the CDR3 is TGTGCCCACGGACAGTCCTATGGCTACACCTTC. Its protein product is CAHGQSYGYTF.

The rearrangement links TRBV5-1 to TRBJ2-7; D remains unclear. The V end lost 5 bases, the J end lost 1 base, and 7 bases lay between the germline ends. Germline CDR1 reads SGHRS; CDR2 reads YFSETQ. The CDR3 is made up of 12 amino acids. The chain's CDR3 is CASSTGSYEQYF. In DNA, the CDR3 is TGCGCCAGCAGTACGGGTTCCTACGAGCAGTACTTC. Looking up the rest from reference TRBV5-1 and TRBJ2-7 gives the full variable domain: KAGVTQTPRYLIKTRGQQVTLSCSPISGHRSVSWYQQTPGQGLQFLFEYFSETQRNKGNFPGRFSGRQFSNSRSEMNVSTLELGDSALYLCASSTGSYEQYFGPGTRLTVT.

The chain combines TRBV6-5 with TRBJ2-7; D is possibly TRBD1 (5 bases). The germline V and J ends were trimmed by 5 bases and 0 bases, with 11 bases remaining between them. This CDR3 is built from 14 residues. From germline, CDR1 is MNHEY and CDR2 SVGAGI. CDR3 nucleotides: TGTGCCAGCAGTCCGGACACCTACTCCTACGAGCAGTACTTC. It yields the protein CASSPDTYSYEQYF.